This TCR beta chain was sequenced for a study of blood T cell repertoires in COVID-19. Turning to the study itself: Both acute and convalescent COVID-19 samples were obtained from the United States, Italy and Spain. PBMCs, B-cell-depleted T cells, or T cells provided the cDNA or gDNA that made up the material.

Germline assignment: CDR1 SNHLY and CDR2 FYNNEI. V trimming: 6 bases; J trimming: 6 bases; junction bases outside the gene matches: 4. There are 14 residues in the CDR3. Original handling: Amplifying reference gene primers gave estimates of nucleated cell counts. The table came from immunoSEQ multiplex PCR; TCRdb's copy has only in-frame clones and leaves some out. V, J and clone size were drawn from that table, and D and trimming were deduced from the DNA. Altogether about 87,000 clones are present, less than 80% being singletons, with the ten largest covering 3.5% to 4.5%. The sample taken for sequencing was peripheral blood. This clonotype was sampled from a woman aged 45-60 years with acute or convalescent COVID-19. This chain uses TRBV2 with TRBJ2-2, with 10 nucleotides matching TRBD2. This CDR3 is CASSTSGGAGELFF. As DNA, the CDR3 is TGTGCCAGCAGCACCAGCGGGGGGGCCGGGGAGCTGTTTTTT.